This T cell receptor beta chain was obtained from a study of T cells in women clearing cervical HPV infection listed by TCRdb under 2018. In terms of the full investigation: Cases were under 30 women with histologically confirmed HPV16-related CIN3 or worse, including a couple of invasive cancers. Controls were more than 20 women whose single incident HPV16 infection cleared within 12 months without precancer or cancer developing. Case blood was taken at the visit when the lesion was first identified, whereas control blood was taken when infection was no longer detected. For cases, a median interval of nearly 150 days, with an interquartile range of 90 to 200 days, was observed between lesion detection and blood sampling. Since HLA typing was available for only a few women, HLA type could not be ruled out as a confounder. This exploratory proof-of-principle case-control study, nested within the Guanacaste HPV Natural History Study in Costa Rica, compared TCR repertoires among women with different cervical HPV16 outcomes. Cases and controls were matched on year of sample collection and on age within five years. Cases had a median age of roughly 35 years compared with about 40 for controls, and baseline characteristics showed no significant differences between the groups. In the parent cohort, 10,049 women aged 18 or older were enrolled in Guanacaste, Costa Rica, during about 1993 to 1995 and then followed for around seven years. Five blinded duplicates per group were added as quality controls, so that 60 or so samples were obtained: roughly 50 participants and 10 replicates. What the study reported, not specific to this receptor: Because T-cell numbers per sample were unknown, differences in richness could reflect varying T-cell content rather than repertoire biology. Cases were distinguished from controls with an estimated AUC of approximately 0.83 by random forest classifiers combining richness and V gene abundances. Whether associations preceded infection or resulted from infection could not be shown with the cross-sectional design, and effector/memory subsets and HPV-specific T cells were not isolated. Cases had lower TRBV6-7 relative abundance than controls (about 0.1% versus 0.15%; Bonferroni P = 0.0008). TCR repertoire richness was significantly higher in CIN3+ cases than in controls across sequencing depths, while evenness did not differ.

The immunoSEQ assay used multiplex PCR to amplify TCR beta CDR3 regions from an average of approximately 1,200 ng of genomic DNA per sample. To correct primer bias, the assay used a complete synthetic TCR repertoire to set an amplification baseline. The amplicons were sequenced on the Illumina platform. From the authors' description of their analysis: Error correction of the sequences involved clustering with frequency ratios plus a modified nearest-neighbor algorithm, after which the sequences were analyzed in the immunoSEQ Analyzer using IMGT gene definitions. TCR richness and evenness were averaged over 20 rarefaction repeats at each rarefaction depth, excluding samples with fewer sequences than the depth. Wilcoxon rank sum tests with FDR correction were used to compare V, D and J gene relative abundances between the groups. For the blinded duplicates, the intraclass correlation was 95% to 96% for TCR richness and averaged 76.4% across about 67 gene segments. TCRdb took over this immuneACCESS table, retaining in-frame rearrangements with V and J assigned. Such tables are incomplete; in checked studies, under half of the missing clones stem from an unresolved V gene, and the remainder is unexplained. That table gives V, J and clone size, and the DNA gave D and trimming. This sample's table contains about 37,000 clones. The leading ten clones occupy around 7% of the sample.

Note on this clone: Its cognate antigen has yet to be identified. The sequenced fragment ends 3 residues before the CDR3 boundary, so the rest is inferred from the germline J gene.

The CDR3 measures 16 amino acids from cysteine to phenylalanine. The DNA shown is the part of the CDR3 that was read: 39 bases, in frame from base 1. V lost 0 bases and J lost 2 bases; the stretch between them is 12 bases long. For CDR1 and CDR2, the germline V gene lists SGHRS and YFSETQ. Every participant had a single incident cervical HPV16 infection, and women with prevalent HPV16 infections were excluded. Cervical HPV DNA was detected by MY09/MY11 PCR and genotyped by dot-blot hybridization. Approximately 15 mL of heparinized blood were centrifuged, and the buffy coat was split into aliquots, frozen at -30 degrees C, and then kept at -80 degrees C. QIAGEN kits were used to extract genomic DNA from buffy coat specimens.

The sample comprised blood buffy coat. This TCR was recovered from a woman aged 18-69 years with a cervical HPV16 infection that either progressed to CIN3+ or cleared (not recorded which). The chain employs TRBV5-1 and TRBJ2-1, with TRBD1 perhaps the D gene, on 6 matching bases. The CDR3 region has the sequence CASSLGWGTTYNEQFF. The sequenced part of the CDR3 DNA is TGCGCCAGCAGCTTGGGCTGGGGGACAACCTACAATGAG.